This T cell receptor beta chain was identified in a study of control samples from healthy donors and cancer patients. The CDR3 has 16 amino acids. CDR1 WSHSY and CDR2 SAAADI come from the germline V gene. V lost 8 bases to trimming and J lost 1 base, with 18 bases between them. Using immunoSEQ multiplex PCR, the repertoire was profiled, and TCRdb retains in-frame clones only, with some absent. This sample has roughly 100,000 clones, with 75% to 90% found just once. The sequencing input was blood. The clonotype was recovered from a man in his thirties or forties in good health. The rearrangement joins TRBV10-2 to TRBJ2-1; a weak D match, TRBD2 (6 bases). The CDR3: CASPLRGVMSYNEQFF. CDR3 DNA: TGCGCCAGCCCCTTGCGGGGAGTTATGTCCTACAATGAGCAGTTCTTC.